This T cell receptor (beta chain) was identified in a study of blood T cell repertoires in COVID-19. Study-level background: Samples representing acute and convalescent COVID-19 were sourced from the United States, Italy and Spain. From T cells, B-cell-depleted T cells, or PBMCs came the material, which was cDNA or gDNA.

This clone was found once. Germline CDR1 and CDR2: SEHNR and FQNEAQ (reference sequence). V lost 4 bases to trimming and J lost 4 bases; unmatched junction nucleotides: 3. This CDR3 is built from 14 residues. Data came from immunoSEQ multiplex PCR; TCRdb stores just in-frame clones and leaves some out. Of hundreds of thousands of clones in the sample, approximately 90% were seen once. The participants were between about 18 and 90 years old and came from about two dozen US areas. Participants' own reports of clinical history determined their cohort assignment. This clonotype originated in a man aged 35 to 55 who had recovered from COVID-19. Sequencing was performed on PBMCs or T cells enriched from blood (not recorded which). The chain combines TRBV7-9 with TRBJ1-3; TRBD1 matches at 8 bases. The CDR3: CASSSRGRGNTIYF. CDR3 bases: TGTGCCAGCAGCTCCAGGGGGCGAGGAAACACCATATATTTT.